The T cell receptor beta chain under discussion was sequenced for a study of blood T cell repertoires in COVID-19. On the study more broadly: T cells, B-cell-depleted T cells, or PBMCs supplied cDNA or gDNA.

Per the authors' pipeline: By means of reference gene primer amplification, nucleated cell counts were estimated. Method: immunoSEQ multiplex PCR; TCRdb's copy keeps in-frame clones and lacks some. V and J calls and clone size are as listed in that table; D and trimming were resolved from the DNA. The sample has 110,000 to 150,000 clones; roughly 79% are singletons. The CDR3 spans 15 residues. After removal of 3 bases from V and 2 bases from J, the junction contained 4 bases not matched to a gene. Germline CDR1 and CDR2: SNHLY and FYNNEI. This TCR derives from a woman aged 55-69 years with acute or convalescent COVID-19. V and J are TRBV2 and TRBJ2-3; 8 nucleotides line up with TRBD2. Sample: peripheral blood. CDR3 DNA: TGTGCCAGCAGTGATTTAGCGGGACCCACAGATACGCAGTATTTT. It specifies CASSDLAGPTDTQYF.